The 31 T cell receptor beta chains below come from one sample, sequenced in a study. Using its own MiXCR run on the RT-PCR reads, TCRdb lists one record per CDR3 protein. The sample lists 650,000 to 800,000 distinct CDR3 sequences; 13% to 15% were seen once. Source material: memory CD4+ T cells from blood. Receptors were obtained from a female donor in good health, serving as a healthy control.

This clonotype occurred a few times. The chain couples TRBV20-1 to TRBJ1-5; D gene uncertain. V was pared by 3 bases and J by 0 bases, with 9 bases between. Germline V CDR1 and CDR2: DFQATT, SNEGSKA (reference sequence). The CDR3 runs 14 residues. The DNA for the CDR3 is TGCAGTGCTAGTGGCAGGAATAGCAATCAGCCCCAGCATTTT. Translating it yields CSASGRNSNQPQHF.

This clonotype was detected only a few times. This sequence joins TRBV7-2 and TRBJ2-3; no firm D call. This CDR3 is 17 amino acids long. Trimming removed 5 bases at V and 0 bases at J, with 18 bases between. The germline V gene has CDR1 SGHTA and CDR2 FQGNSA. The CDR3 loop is CASSLSIGSSSTDTQYF. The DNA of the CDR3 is TGTGCCAGCAGCCTTAGTATCGGTTCTTCTAGCACAGATACGCAGTATTTT.

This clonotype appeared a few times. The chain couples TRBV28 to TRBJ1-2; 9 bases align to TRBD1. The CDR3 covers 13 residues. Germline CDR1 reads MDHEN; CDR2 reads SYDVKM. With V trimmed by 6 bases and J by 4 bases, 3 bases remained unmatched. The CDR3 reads CASREGQGYGYTF. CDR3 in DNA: TGTGCCAGCAGGGAGGGACAGGGCTATGGCTACACCTTC.

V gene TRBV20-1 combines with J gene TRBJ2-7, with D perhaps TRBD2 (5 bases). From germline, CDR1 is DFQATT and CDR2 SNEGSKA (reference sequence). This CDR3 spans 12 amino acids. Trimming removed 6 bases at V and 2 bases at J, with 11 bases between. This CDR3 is CSAPRDTYEQYF. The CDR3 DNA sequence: TGCAGTGCACCGAGGGATACCTACGAGCAGTACTTC.

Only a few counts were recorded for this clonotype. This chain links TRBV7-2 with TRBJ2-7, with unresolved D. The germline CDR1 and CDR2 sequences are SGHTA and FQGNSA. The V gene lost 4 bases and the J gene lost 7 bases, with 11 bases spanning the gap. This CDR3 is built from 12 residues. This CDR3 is CASSSLGMEQYF. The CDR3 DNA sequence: TGTGCCAGCAGCTCCCTGGGAATGGAGCAGTACTTC. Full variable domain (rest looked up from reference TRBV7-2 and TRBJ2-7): GAGVSQSPSNKVTEKGKDVELRCDPISGHTALYWYRQSLGQGLEFLIYFQGNSAPDKSGLPSDRFSAERTGGSVSTLTIQRTQQEDSAVYLCASSSLGMEQYFGPGTRLTVT.

CDR3 in amino acids: CASSPPPGRGQPQHF. Here the CDR3 DNA reads TGTGCCAGTAGCCCTCCGCCGGGCAGGGGTCAGCCCCAGCATTTT. The V gene is TRBV19, the J gene TRBJ1-5; a weak D match, TRBD1 (6 bases). CDR1 is LNHDA, CDR2 SQIVND, per germline (reference sequence). The CDR3 has 15 residues. V lost 6 bases and J 6 bases, leaving 18 bases between the germline ends.

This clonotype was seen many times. The CDR3 is CASSTQRDRHEQYF. In nucleotides, the CDR3 is TGTGCCAGCAGTACCCAGCGGGATCGTCACGAGCAGTACTTC. V usage is TRBV28 and J usage is TRBJ2-7, with 7 positions matching TRBD2. From germline, CDR1 is MDHEN and CDR2 SYDVKM. This CDR3 region has 14 residues. After removal of 5 bases from V and 5 bases from J, the junction contained 9 bases not matched to a gene.

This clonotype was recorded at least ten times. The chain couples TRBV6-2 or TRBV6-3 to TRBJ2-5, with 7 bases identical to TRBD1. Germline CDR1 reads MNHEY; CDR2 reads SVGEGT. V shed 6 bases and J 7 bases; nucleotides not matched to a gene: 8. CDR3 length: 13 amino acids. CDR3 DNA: TGTGCCAGCAGAGGGGGACAGACGGGGACCCAGTACTTC. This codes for CASRGGQTGTQYF.

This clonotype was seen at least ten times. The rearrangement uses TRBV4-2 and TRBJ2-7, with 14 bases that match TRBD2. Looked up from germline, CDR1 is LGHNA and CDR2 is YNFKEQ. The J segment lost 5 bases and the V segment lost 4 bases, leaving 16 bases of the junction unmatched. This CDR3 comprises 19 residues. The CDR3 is CASSRSPGGGLAGENEQYF. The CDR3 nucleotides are TGTGCCAGCAGCCGGAGCCCGGGAGGGGGACTAGCGGGAGAGAACGAGCAGTACTTC.

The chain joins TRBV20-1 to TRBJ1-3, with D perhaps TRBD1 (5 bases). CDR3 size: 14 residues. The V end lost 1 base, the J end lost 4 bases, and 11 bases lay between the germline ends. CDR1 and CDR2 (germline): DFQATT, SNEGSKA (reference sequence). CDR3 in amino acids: CSARASGSGNTIYF. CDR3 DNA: TGCAGTGCTAGAGCGTCAGGGAGCGGAAACACCATATATTTT.

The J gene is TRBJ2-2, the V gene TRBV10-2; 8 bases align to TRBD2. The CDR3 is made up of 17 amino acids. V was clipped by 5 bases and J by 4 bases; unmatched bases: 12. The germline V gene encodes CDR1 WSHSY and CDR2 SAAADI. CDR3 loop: CASSTIVGAGGTGELFF. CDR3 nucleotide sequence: TGCGCCAGCAGTACCATCGTAGGGGCGGGAGGCACCGGGGAGCTGTTTTTT.

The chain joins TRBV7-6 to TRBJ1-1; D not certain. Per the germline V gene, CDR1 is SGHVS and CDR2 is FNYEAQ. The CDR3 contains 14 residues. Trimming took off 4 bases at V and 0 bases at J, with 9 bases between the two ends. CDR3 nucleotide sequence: TGTGCCAGCAGCTCCATCAATCTGAACACTGAAGCTTTCTTT. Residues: CASSSINLNTEAFF.

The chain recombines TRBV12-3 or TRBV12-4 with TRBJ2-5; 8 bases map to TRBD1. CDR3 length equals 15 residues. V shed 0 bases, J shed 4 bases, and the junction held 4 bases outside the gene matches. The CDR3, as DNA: TGTGCCAGCAGTTTAGCCGGACAGGGTGTAGAGACCCAGTACTTC. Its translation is CASSLAGQGVETQYF.

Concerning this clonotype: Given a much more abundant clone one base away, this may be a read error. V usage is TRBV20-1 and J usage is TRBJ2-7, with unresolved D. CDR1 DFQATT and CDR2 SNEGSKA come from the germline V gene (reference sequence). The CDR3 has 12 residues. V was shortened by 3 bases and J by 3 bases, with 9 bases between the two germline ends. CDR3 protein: CSARMDLYEQYF. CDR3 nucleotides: TGCAGTGCTAGGATGGATCTCTACGAGCAGTACTTC.

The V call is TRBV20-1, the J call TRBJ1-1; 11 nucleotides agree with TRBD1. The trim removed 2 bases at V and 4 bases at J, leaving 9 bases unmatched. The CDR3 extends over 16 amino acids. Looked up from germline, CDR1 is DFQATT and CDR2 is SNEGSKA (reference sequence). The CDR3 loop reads CSARSRTGGVSTEAFF. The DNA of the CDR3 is TGCAGTGCTAGAAGCCGGACAGGGGGCGTTTCCACTGAAGCTTTCTTT.

The CDR3 spells CASSPGEGGNQPQHF. As DNA, the CDR3 is TGTGCCAGCAGCCCAGGGGAGGGTGGCAATCAGCCCCAGCATTTT. The genes are TRBV7-8 and TRBJ1-5; D may be TRBD1 (6 bases). V lost 5 bases, J lost 2 bases, and 13 bases lay in between. Germline CDR1 is SGHVS and CDR2 is FQNEAQ. This CDR3 is built from 15 residues.

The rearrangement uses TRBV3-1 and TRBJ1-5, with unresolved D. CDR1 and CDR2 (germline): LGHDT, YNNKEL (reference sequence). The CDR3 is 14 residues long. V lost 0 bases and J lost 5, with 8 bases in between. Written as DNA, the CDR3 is TGTGCCAGCAGCCAAGAGGCTCGCGATCAGCCCCAGCATTTT. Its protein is CASSQEARDQPQHF.

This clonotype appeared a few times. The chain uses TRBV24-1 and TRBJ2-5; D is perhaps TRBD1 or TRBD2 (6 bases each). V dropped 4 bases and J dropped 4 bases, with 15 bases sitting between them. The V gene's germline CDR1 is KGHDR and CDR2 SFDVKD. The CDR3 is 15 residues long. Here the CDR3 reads CATSDPGASGETQYF. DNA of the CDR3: TGTGCCACCAGTGACCCGGGGGCCTCCGGAGAGACCCAGTACTTC.

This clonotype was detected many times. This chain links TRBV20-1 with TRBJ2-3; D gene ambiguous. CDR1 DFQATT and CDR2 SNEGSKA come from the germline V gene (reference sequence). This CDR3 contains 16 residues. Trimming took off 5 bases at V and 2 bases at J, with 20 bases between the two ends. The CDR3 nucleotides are TGCAGTGCTTTACATATTGAAGGCGTTTTCACAGATACGCAGTATTTT. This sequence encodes CSALHIEGVFTDTQYF.

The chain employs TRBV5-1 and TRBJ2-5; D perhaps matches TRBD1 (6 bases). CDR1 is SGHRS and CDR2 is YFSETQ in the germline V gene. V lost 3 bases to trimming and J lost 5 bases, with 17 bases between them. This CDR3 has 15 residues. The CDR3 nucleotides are TGCGCCAGCAGCTCCTTCCCCGGACAGCTCGAGACCCAGTACTTC. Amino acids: CASSSFPGQLETQYF.

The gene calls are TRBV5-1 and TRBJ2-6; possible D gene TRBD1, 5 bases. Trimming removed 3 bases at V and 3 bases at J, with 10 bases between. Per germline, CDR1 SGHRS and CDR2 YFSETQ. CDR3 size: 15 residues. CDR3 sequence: CASSSDSGGANVLTF. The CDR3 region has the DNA TGCGCCAGCAGCTCCGACAGTGGTGGGGCCAACGTCCTGACTTTC.

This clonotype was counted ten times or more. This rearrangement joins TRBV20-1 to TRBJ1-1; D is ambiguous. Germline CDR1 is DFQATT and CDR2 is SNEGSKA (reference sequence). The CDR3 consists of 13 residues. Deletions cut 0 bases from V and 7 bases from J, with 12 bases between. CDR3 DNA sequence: TGCAGTGCTAGAGATGCAGCACCGCTTGAAGCTTTCTTT. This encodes CSARDAAPLEAFF.

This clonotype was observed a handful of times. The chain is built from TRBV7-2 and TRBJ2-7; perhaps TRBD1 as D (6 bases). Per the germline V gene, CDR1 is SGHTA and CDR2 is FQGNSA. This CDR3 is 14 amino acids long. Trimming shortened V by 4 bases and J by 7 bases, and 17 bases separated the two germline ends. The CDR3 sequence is CASSSDRTPTEQYF. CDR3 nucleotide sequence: TGTGCCAGCAGCTCGGACAGAACCCCTACGGAGCAGTACTTC. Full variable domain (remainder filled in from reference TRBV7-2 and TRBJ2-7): GAGVSQSPSNKVTEKGKDVELRCDPISGHTALYWYRQSLGQGLEFLIYFQGNSAPDKSGLPSDRFSAERTGGSVSTLTIQRTQQEDSAVYLCASSSDRTPTEQYFGPGTRLTVT.

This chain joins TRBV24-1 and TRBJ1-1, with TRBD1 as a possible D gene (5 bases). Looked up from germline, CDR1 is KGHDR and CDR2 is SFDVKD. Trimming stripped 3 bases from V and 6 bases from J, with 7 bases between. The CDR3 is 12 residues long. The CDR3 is CATSDKGSEAFF. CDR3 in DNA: TGTGCCACCAGTGATAAGGGGTCTGAAGCTTTCTTT.

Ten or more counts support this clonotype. This chain's CDR3 is CASSLILSPGELFF. CDR3 in DNA: TGTGCCAGCAGTTTGATACTGTCACCCGGGGAGCTGTTTTTT. The rearrangement uses TRBV7-9 and TRBJ2-2; D not certain. The germline gives CDR1 SEHNR, CDR2 FQNEAQ (reference sequence). This CDR3 comprises 14 residues. The V gene lost 6 bases and the J gene lost 6 bases, with 14 bases spanning the gap.

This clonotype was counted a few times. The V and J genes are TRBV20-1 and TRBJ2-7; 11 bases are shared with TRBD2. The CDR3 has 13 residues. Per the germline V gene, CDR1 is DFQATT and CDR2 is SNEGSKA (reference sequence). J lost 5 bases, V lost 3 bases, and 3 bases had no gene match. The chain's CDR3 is CSASSGRGHEQYF. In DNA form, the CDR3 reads TGCAGTGCTAGTAGCGGGAGGGGCCACGAGCAGTACTTC.

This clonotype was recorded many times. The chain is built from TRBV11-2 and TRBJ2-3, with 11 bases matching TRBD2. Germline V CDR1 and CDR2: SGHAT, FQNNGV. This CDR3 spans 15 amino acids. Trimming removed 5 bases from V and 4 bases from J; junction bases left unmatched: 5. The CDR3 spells CASSVLAGVPDTQYF. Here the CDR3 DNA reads TGTGCCAGCAGCGTACTAGCGGGGGTTCCAGATACGCAGTATTTT.

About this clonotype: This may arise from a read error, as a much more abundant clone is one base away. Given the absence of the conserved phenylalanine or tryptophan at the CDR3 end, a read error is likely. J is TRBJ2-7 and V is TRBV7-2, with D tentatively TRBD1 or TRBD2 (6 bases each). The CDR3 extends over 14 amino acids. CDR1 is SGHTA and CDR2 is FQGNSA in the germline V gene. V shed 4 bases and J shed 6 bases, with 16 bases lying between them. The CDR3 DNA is TGTGCCAGCAGCTCCGTGATACAGGGAGGCGAGCAGTACTTA. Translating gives CASSSVIQGGEQYL.

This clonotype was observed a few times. The CDR3 DNA sequence: TGTGCCAGCAGTCTCCCCGGTGTGGTAGAGACCCAGTACTTC. This sequence encodes CASSLPGVVETQYF. The rearrangement links TRBV28 to TRBJ2-5; D ambiguous. CDR3 length equals 14 residues. Trimming cost V 5 bases and J 4 bases, with 14 bases left between them. Germline lookup yields CDR1 MDHEN and CDR2 SYDVKM.

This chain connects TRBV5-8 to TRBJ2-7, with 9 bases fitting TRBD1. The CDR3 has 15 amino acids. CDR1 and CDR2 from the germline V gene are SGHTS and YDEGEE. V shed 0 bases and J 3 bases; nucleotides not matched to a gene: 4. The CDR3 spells CASSLEPDRGYEQYF. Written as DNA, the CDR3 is TGTGCCAGCAGCTTGGAGCCGGACAGGGGCTACGAGCAGTACTTC.

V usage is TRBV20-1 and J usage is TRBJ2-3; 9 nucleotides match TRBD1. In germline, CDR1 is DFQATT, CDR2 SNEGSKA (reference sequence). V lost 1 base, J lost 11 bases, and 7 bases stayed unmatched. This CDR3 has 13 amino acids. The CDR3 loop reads CSARGGTGMEQYF. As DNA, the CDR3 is TGCAGTGCTAGAGGGGGGACAGGGATGGAGCAGTATTTT.